This T cell receptor (beta chain) came from a study of Ad26.COV2.S vaccination and SARS-CoV-2 variants. Looking at the study overall: Intramuscular Ad26.COV2.S at 5x10^10 or 1x10^11 viral particles. Study conclusions and caveats: It is possible that the TCR breadth and depth analyses underestimated the total T cell responses.

The treatment: some 20 received Ad26.COV2.S at low or high dose, single or two shots; roughly five received placebo; per-sample allocation not given. Day 63 after the first vaccine or placebo injection was the time point for sampling. Expression of Wuhan-strain SARS-CoV-2 spike came from the Ad26 vector that formed the vaccine. Note on this clone: Its antigen remains unknown.

Produced via immunoSEQ multiplex PCR; TCRdb's table is partial and in-frame only. The table lists about 440,000 clones, 90% of them singletons, with approximately 4.3% in the top ten. J was trimmed by 4 bases and V by 3 bases; bases with no gene match: 0. CDR1 is SGHRS and CDR2 is YFSETQ in the germline V gene. This CDR3 contains 13 residues. V and J are TRBV5-1 and TRBJ2-2, with TRBD1 matching over 7 bases. The material was peripheral blood, obtained in a trial of Ad26.COV2.S vaccine versus placebo. This clonotype originated in a person aged 18-65 years who received the Ad26.COV2.S COVID-19 vaccine or a placebo. DNA of the CDR3: TGCGCCAGCAGCTCAGGGGGCACCGGGGAGCTGTTTTTT. Its translation: CASSSGGTGELFF.